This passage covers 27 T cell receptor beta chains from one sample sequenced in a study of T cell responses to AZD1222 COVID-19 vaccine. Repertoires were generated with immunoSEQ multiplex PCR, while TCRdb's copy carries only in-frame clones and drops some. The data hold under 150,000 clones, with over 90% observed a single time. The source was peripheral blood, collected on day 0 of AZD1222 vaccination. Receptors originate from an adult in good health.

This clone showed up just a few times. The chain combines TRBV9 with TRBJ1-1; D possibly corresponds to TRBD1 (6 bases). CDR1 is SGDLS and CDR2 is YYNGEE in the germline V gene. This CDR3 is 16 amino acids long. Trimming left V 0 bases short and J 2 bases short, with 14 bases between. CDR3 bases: TGTGCCAGCAGCGTAGGTTTTGGGACAAAAAACACTGAAGCTTTCTTT. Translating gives CASSVGFGTKNTEAFF.

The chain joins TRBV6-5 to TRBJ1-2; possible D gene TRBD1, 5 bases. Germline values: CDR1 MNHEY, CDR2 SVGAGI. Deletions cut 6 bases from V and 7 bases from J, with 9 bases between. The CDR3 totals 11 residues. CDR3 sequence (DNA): TGTGCCAGCAGGGGGCCCCCTGGCTACACCTTC. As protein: CASRGPPGYTF.

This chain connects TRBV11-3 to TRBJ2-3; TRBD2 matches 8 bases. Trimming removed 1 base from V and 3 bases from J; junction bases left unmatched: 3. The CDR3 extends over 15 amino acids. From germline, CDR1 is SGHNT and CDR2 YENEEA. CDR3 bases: TGTGCCAGCAGCTTAGCTAGCGGGTCGACAGATACGCAGTATTTT. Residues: CASSLASGSTDTQYF.

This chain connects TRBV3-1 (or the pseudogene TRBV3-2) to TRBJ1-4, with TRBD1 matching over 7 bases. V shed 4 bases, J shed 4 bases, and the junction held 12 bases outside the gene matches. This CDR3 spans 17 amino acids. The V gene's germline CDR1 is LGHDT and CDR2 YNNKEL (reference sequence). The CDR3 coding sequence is TGTGCCAGCAGCCCGGGACAGACGCCTACTTATAATGAAAAACTGTTTTTT. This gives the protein CASSPGQTPTYNEKLFF.

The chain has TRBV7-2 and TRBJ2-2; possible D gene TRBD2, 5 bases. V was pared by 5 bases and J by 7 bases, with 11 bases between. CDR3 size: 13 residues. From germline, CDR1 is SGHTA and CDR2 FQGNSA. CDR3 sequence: CASSHPGSGELFF. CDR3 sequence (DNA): TGTGCCAGCAGCCACCCTGGGAGCGGGGAGCTGTTTTTT.

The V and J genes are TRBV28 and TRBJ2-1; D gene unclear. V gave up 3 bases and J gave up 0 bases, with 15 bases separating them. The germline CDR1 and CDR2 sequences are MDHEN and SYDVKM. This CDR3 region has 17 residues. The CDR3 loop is CASSLGTVKVSYNEQFF. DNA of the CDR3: TGTGCCAGCAGTTTGGGAACTGTTAAAGTCTCCTACAATGAGCAGTTCTTC.

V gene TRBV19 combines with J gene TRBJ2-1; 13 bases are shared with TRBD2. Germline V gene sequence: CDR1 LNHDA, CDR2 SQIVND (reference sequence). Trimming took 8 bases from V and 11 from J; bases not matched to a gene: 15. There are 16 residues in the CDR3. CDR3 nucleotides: TGTGCCAGTTCCCCAGGGCACGGGACTAGCGGGATAAAGCAGTTCTTC. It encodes CASSPGHGTSGIKQFF.

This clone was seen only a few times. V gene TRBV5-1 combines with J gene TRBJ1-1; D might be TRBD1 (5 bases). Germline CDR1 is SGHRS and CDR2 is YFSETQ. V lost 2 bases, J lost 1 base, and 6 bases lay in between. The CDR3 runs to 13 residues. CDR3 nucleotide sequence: TGCGCCAGCAGCTTAACAGGGAACACTGAAGCTTTCTTT. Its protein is CASSLTGNTEAFF.

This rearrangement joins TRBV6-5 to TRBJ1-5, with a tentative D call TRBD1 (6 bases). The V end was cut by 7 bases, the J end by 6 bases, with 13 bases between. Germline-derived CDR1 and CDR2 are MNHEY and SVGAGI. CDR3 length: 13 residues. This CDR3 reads CASMMDRGQPQHF. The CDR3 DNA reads TGTGCCAGCATGATGGACAGAGGTCAGCCCCAGCATTTT.

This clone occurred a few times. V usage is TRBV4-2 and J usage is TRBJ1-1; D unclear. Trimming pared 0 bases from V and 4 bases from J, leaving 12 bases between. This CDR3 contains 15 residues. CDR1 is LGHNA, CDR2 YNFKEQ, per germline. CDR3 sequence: CASSQESELTTEAFF. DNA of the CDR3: TGTGCCAGCAGCCAAGAGAGTGAGCTTACCACTGAAGCTTTCTTT.

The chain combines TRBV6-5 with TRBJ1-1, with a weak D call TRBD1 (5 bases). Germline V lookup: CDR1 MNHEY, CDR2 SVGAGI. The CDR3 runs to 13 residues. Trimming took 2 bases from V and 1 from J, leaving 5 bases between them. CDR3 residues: CASSYGGNTEAFF. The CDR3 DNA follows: TGTGCCAGCAGTTACGGGGGGAACACTGAAGCTTTCTTT.

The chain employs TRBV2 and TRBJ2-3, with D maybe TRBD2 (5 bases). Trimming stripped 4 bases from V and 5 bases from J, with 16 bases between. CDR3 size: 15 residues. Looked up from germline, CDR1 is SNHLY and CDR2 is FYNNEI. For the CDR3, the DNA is TGTGCCAGCAGTGTTCTCCGAGGGCCGGAAGATACGCAGTATTTT. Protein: CASSVLRGPEDTQYF. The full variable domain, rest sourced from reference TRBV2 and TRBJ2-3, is EPEVTQTPSHQVTQMGQEVILRCVPISNHLYFYWYRQILGQKVEFLVSFYNNEISEKSEIFDDQFSVERPDGSNFTLKIRSTKLEDSAMYFCASSVLRGPEDTQYFGPGTRLTVL.

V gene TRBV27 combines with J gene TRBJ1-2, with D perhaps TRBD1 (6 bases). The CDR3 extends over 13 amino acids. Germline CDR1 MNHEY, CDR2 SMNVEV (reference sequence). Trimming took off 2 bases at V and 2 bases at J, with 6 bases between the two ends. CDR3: CASSLTGNYGYTF. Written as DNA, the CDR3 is TGTGCCAGCAGTTTAACAGGGAACTATGGCTACACCTTC.

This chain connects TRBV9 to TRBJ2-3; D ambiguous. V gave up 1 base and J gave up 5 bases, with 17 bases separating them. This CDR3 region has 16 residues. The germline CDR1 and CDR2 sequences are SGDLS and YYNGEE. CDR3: CASSVRIHKGEDTQYF. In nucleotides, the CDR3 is TGTGCCAGCAGCGTAAGAATACACAAGGGCGAAGATACGCAGTATTTT.

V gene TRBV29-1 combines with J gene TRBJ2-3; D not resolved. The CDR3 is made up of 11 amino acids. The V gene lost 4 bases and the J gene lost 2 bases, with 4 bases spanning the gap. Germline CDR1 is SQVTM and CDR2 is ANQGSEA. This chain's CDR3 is CSVGLTDTQYF. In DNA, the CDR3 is TGCAGCGTTGGTCTCACAGATACGCAGTATTTT.

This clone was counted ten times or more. CDR3 amino acids: CASSLLGDRGPYEQYF. The DNA for the CDR3 is TGTGCCAGCAGCTTATTGGGAGACAGGGGGCCCTACGAGCAGTACTTC. The genes are TRBV7-2 and TRBJ2-7; 10 bases match TRBD1. CDR3 length: 16 amino acids. Germline-derived CDR1 and CDR2 are SGHTA and FQGNSA. Trimming took 2 bases from V and 2 from J; bases not matched to a gene: 6.

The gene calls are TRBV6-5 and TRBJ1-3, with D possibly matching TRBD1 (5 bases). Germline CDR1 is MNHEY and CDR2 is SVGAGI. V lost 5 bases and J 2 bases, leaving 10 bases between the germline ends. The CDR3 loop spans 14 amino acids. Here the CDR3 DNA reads TGTGCCAGCAGTCCAATGACAGCTGGAAACACCATATATTTT. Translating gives CASSPMTAGNTIYF.

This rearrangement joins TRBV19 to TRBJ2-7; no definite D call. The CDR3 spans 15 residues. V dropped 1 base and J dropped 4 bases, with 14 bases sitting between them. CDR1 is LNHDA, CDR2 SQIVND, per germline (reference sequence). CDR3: CASSIALVHPYEQYF. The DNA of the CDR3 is TGTGCCAGTAGTATAGCCTTGGTCCACCCGTACGAGCAGTACTTC.

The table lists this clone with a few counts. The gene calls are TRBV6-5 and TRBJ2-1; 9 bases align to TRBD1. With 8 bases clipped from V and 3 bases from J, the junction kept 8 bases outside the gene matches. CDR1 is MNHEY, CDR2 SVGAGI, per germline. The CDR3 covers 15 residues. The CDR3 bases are TGTGCCAGCTTAGGGACAGGGAATATCTACAATGAGCAGTTCTTC. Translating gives CASLGTGNIYNEQFF.

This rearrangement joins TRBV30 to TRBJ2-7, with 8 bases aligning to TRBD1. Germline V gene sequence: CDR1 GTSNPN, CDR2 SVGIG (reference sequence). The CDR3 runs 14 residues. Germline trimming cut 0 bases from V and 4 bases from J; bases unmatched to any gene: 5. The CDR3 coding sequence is TGTGCCTGGAGTGTACGACAGGGGCGATACGAGCAGTACTTC. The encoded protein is CAWSVRQGRYEQYF.

This CDR3 reads CASSLTGNNEKLFF. For the CDR3, the DNA is TGTGCCAGCAGCTTAACAGGGAATAATGAAAAACTGTTTTTT. The J gene is TRBJ1-4, the V gene TRBV7-2, with TRBD1 as a possible D gene (6 bases). CDR1 is SGHTA and CDR2 is FQGNSA in the germline V gene. CDR3 length: 14 residues. With 2 bases removed from V and 4 bases from J, the gap between germline ends came to 8 bases.

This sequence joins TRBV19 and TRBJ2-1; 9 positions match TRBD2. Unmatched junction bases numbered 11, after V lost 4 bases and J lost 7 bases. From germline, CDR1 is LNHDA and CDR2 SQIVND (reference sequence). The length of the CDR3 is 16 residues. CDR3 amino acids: CASSNRAGGPNNEQFF. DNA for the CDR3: TGTGCCAGTAGTAACCGGGCGGGGGGGCCCAATAATGAGCAGTTCTTC.

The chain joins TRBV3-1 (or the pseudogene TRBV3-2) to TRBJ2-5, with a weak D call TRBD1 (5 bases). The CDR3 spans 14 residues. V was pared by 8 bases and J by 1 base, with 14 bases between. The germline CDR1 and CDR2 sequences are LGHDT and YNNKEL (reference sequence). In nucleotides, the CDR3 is TGTGCCAGCGCCAGACAGAGCTCCCAAGAGACCCAGTACTTC. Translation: CASARQSSQETQYF.

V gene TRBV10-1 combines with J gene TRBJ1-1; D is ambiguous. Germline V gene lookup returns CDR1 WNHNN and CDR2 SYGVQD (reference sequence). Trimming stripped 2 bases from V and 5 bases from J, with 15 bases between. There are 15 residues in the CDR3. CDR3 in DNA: TGCGCCAGCAGTGAGAAGGCGCGCGGGAGGACTGAAGCTTTCTTT. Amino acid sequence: CASSEKARGRTEAFF.

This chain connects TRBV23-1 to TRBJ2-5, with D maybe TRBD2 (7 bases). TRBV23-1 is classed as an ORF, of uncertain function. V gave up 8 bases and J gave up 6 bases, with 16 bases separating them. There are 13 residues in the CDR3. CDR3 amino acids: CASWKGGGKTQYF. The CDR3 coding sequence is TGCGCCAGCTGGAAAGGGGGGGGGAAGACCCAGTACTTC.

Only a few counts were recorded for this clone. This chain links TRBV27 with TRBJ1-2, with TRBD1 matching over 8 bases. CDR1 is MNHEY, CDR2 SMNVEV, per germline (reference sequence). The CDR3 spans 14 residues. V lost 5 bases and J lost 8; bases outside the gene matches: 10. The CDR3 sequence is CASSTGQGMSGYTF. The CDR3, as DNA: TGTGCCAGCAGTACTGGACAGGGTATGAGCGGCTACACCTTC.

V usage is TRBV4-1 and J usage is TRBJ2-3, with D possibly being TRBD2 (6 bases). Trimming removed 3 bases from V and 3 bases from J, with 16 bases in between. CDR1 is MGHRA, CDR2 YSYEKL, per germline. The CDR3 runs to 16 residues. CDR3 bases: TGCGCCAGCAGCCACTATACGGGAGAGGGGACAGATACGCAGTATTTT. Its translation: CASSHYTGEGTDTQYF.